Following are 26 T cell receptor beta chains from one sample sequenced in a study of CD4 T cells in relation to SARS-CoV-2 and coronaviruses. These receptors' antigens are unknown. Sequencing used immunoSEQ multiplex PCR; TCRdb keeps in-frame clones, though not all of them. The sample has roughly 25,000 clones, roughly 80% seen once. Before the COVID-19 pandemic, during about 2010-2018, CD4+ T cells were taken from unexposed donors. Isolation of CD4+ T cells took place after around eleven days in culture. The sample taken for sequencing was CD4+ T cells from PBMCs, cultured in vitro. The origin of the receptors is a human donor in good health.

The V gene is TRBV6-5, the J gene TRBJ2-3, with 7 positions matching TRBD1. The germline V gene has CDR1 MNHEY and CDR2 SVGAGI. The CDR3 contains 15 residues. V was pared by 7 bases and J by 1 base, with 8 bases of the junction left unmatched. The CDR3 DNA sequence: TGTGCCAGCACCTTGACTGGACAGGGCACAGATACGCAGTATTTT. Translating gives CASTLTGQGTDTQYF.

The chain carries TRBV7-2 and TRBJ2-6; D might be TRBD1 (5 bases). Germline V gene data show CDR1 as SGHTA and CDR2 as FQGNSA. This CDR3 spans 16 amino acids. The ends were cut back, 5 bases at V and 0 bases at J, with 11 bases in the middle. DNA of the CDR3: TGTGCCAGCAGCCTTAGACAGACCTCTGGGGCCAACGTCCTGACTTTC. As protein: CASSLRQTSGANVLTF.

CDR3 coding DNA: TGTGCCAGCTCAACCGGGACAGGGGGCTGGGAGACCCAGTACTTC. Its protein is CASSTGTGGWETQYF. V usage is TRBV18 and J usage is TRBJ2-5; 12 bases match TRBD1. Germline V gene lookup returns CDR1 KGHSH and CDR2 LQKENI. The ends lost 5 bases at V and 5 bases at J; junction bases unmatched: 6. The CDR3 sequence is 15 residues long.

This chain links TRBV12-3 or TRBV12-4 with TRBJ1-6; D gene uncertain. The ends were cut back, 1 base at V and 14 bases at J, with 12 bases in the middle. This CDR3 is built from 13 residues. The CDR3: CASSLGLKFTLHF. CDR3 DNA: TGTGCCAGCAGTTTAGGACTTAAGTTCACCCTCCACTTT.

This chain connects TRBV6-2 or TRBV6-3 to TRBJ2-7, with 7 bases that match TRBD1. The germline gives CDR1 MNHEY, CDR2 SVGEGT. The V segment lost 4 bases and the J segment 3 bases; nucleotides outside the gene matches: 0. CDR3 length: 12 amino acids. The CDR3 protein is CASSWDSYEQYF. DNA for the CDR3: TGTGCCAGCAGTTGGGACAGCTACGAGCAGTACTTC.

The chain links TRBV2 to TRBJ2-1, with D possibly matching TRBD2 (7 bases). Per the germline V gene, CDR1 is SNHLY and CDR2 is FYNNEI. Trimming pared 5 bases from V and 9 bases from J, leaving 20 bases between. The CDR3 length is 15 residues. In nucleotides, the CDR3 is TGTGCCAGCAGTCCCCAAGCGGGGACACTAGGTGAGCAGTTCTTC. Translated: CASSPQAGTLGEQFF.

The V gene is TRBV13, the J gene TRBJ1-6; 8 bases match TRBD1. Losses at the gene ends were 6 bases for V and 8 bases for J; bases not matched to a gene: 6. CDR1 is PRHDT and CDR2 is FYEKMQ in the germline V gene (reference sequence). The CDR3 covers 14 residues. CDR3 nucleotide sequence: TGTGCCAGCAGTCCAGACAGGGGCCATTCACCCCTCCACTTT. Its protein is CASSPDRGHSPLHF.

This clone was detected a few times. V and J are TRBV7-6 and TRBJ2-7; tentatively, D is TRBD1 or TRBD2 (5 bases each). Germline V gene sequence: CDR1 SGHVS, CDR2 FNYEAQ. Between the trimmed V and J ends, which lost 6 bases and 2 bases, there was a span of 17 bases. The CDR3 is 15 amino acids. The CDR3 DNA is TGTGCCAGCAGTTCTGGGGACGGTGATACCTACGAGCAGTACTTC. It translates to CASSSGDGDTYEQYF.

In its sample, this clone was seen a few times. The rearrangement uses TRBV3-1 (or the pseudogene TRBV3-2) and TRBJ2-7; D call uncertain. The V gene lost 1 base and the J gene lost 3 bases, with 4 bases spanning the gap. Germline V gene lookup returns CDR1 LGHDT and CDR2 YNNKEL (reference sequence). The length of the CDR3 is 12 residues. CDR3 loop: CASSQVVYEQYF. The CDR3 DNA sequence: TGTGCCAGCAGCCAAGTGGTCTACGAGCAGTACTTC.

This chain links TRBV25-1 with TRBJ1-2; perhaps TRBD1 as D (5 bases). From germline, CDR1 is MGHDK and CDR2 SYGVNS. Trimming stripped 0 bases from V and 8 bases from J, with 13 bases between. The CDR3 covers 14 residues. The CDR3 is CASSEYSGPLGYTF. CDR3 nucleotides: TGTGCCAGCAGTGAATATTCAGGGCCGTTGGGCTACACCTTC.

The genes are TRBV7-6 and TRBJ1-5; 8 bases fit TRBD1. Germline loops: CDR1 SGHVS, CDR2 FNYEAQ. The CDR3 totals 16 residues. The trim removed 1 base at V and 3 bases at J, leaving 5 bases unmatched. The CDR3 spells CASSLGTGSANQPQHF. The CDR3 DNA reads as TGTGCCAGCAGCTTAGGGACAGGGTCGGCCAATCAGCCCCAGCATTTT.

The chain employs TRBV19 and TRBJ2-5; perhaps TRBD1 as D (5 bases). The germline V gene has CDR1 LNHDA and CDR2 SQIVND (reference sequence). The ends were cut back, 7 bases at V and 0 bases at J, with 15 bases in the middle. The CDR3 spans 15 residues. As DNA, the CDR3 is TGTGCCAGTAAAGCCCAGGGCAATTACCAAGAGACCCAGTACTTC. Translation: CASKAQGNYQETQYF. Full variable domain (outside the CDR3, taken from reference TRBV19 and TRBJ2-5): DGGITQSPKYLFRKEGQNVTLSCEQNLNHDAMYWYRQDPGQGLRLIYYSQIVNDFQKGDIAEGYSVSREKKESFPLTVTSAQKNPTAFYLCASKAQGNYQETQYFGPGTRLLVL.

This chain connects TRBV7-3 to TRBJ2-5; no reliable D call. The CDR3 spans 13 residues. Germline V gene lookup returns CDR1 SGHTA and CDR2 FQGTGA. V was clipped by 2 bases and J by 5 bases, with 9 bases between them. The CDR3 spells CASSLGPEETQYF. The CDR3 DNA sequence: TGTGCCAGCAGCTTAGGCCCTGAGGAGACCCAGTACTTC.

The rearrangement links TRBV21-1 to TRBJ1-2; TRBD1, the table's D call, lacks a check against the DNA. TRBV21-1 is annotated as a pseudogene. CDR3 size: 12 residues. CDR3 residues: CASAVGGGGYTF. In nucleotides, the CDR3 is TGTGCCAGCGCCGTAGGGGGTGGTGGCTACACCTTC.

This clone was picked up a small number of times. The chain carries TRBV6-5 and TRBJ2-7; 7 positions match TRBD1. This CDR3 region has 15 residues. Germline assignment: CDR1 MNHEY and CDR2 SVGAGI. J was trimmed by 1 base and V by 0 bases; bases with no gene match: 3. CDR3 sequence reads: CASSYSSGQSYEQYF. The DNA for the CDR3 is TGTGCCAGCAGTTACTCATCGGGACAGTCCTACGAGCAGTACTTC.

The chain links TRBV5-1 to TRBJ1-6, with D tentatively TRBD1 (6 bases). The V gene's germline CDR1 is SGHRS and CDR2 YFSETQ. Between the trimmed V and J ends, which lost 1 base and 9 bases, there was a span of 14 bases. CDR3 length: 15 amino acids. The DNA for the CDR3 is TGCGCCAGCAGCTTGTCGGGGGGCTGGGGTTCACCCCTCCACTTT. Its translation is CASSLSGGWGSPLHF.

The genes are TRBV5-4 and TRBJ2-1, with D hard to call. The CDR3 sequence is 14 residues long. Trimming cost V 0 bases and J 7 bases, with 11 bases left between them. Germline CDR1 and CDR2: SGHNT and YYREEE (reference sequence). CDR3 residues: CASSLEATYNEQFF. In DNA, the CDR3 is TGTGCCAGCAGCTTGGAGGCTACGTATAATGAGCAGTTCTTC. Full variable domain (missing parts from reference TRBV5-4 and TRBJ2-1): ETGVTQSPTHLIKTRGQQVTLRCSSQSGHNTVSWYQQALGQGPQFIFQYYREEENGRGNFPPRFSGLQFPNYSSELNVNALELDDSALYLCASSLEATYNEQFFGPGTRLTVL.

This chain joins TRBV19 and TRBJ1-6, with TRBD1 matching 8 bases. CDR3 length: 16 amino acids. J was trimmed by 0 bases and V by 5 bases; bases with no gene match: 3. Per the germline V gene, CDR1 is LNHDA and CDR2 is SQIVND (reference sequence). CDR3 amino acids: CASSSGQGSYNSPLHF. DNA for the CDR3: TGTGCCAGTAGTTCCGGACAGGGCTCCTATAATTCACCCCTCCACTTT.

This clone showed up just once. This chain uses TRBV5-1 with TRBJ2-7; 8 bases are shared with TRBD2. CDR3 size: 15 residues. Germline values: CDR1 SGHRS, CDR2 YFSETQ. Unmatched junction bases numbered 4, after V lost 0 bases and J lost 2 bases. The CDR3 bases are TGCGCCAGCAGCTTGGGAGGGACTAGAGCCTACGAGCAGTACTTC. Its protein product is CASSLGGTRAYEQYF.

As for this clone: This may arise from a read error, as a much more abundant clone is one base away. Other DNA sequences in the same sample also yield this CDR3. This chain uses TRBV5-1 with TRBJ1-1, with D possibly TRBD1 on 6 matching bases. The CDR3 spans 15 residues. CDR1 is SGHRS and CDR2 is YFSETQ in the germline V gene. The germline V and J ends were trimmed by 0 bases and 0 bases, with 9 bases remaining between them. CDR3 amino acids: CASSLAGTMNTEAFF. The CDR3 DNA follows: TGCGCCAGCAGCTTGGCCGGGACAATGAACACTGAAGCTTTCTTT.

A few counts support this clone. The rearrangement joins TRBV7-9 to TRBJ1-1, with D possibly being TRBD1 (6 bases). The germline CDR1 and CDR2 sequences are SEHNR and FQNEAQ (reference sequence). V gave up 2 bases and J gave up 6 bases, with 13 bases separating them. The CDR3 sequence is 14 residues long. The CDR3 bases are TGTGCCAGCAGCTTACGGGACACCCAGTCTGAAGCTTTCTTT. Amino acids: CASSLRDTQSEAFF.

The chain carries TRBV21-1 and TRBJ2-1; TRBD1, the table's D call, was not compared with the DNA. TRBV21-1 is labeled a pseudogene. The CDR3 totals 19 residues. The CDR3 spells CASSARTRTGQGDYNEQFF. For the CDR3, the DNA is TGTGCCAGCAGCGCCCGAACCCGAACCGGACAGGGGGATTACAATGAGCAGTTCTTC.

This clone turned up a few times. This chain joins TRBV2 and TRBJ1-3; TRBD1 aligns across 8 bases. The germline V gene encodes CDR1 SNHLY and CDR2 FYNNEI. J was trimmed by 5 bases and V by 3 bases; bases with no gene match: 3. This CDR3 is built from 14 residues. The CDR3 loop reads CASSDGTGRNTIYF. The DNA for the CDR3 is TGTGCCAGCAGTGATGGGACAGGTAGAAACACCATATATTTT. The full variable domain, completed using reference TRBV2 and TRBJ1-3, is EPEVTQTPSHQVTQMGQEVILRCVPISNHLYFYWYRQILGQKVEFLVSFYNNEISEKSEIFDDQFSVERPDGSNFTLKIRSTKLEDSAMYFCASSDGTGRNTIYFGEGSWLTVV.

The J gene is TRBJ2-6, the V gene TRBV27; no reliable D call. V was trimmed by 1 base and J by 0 bases, leaving 7 bases between them. The germline CDR1 and CDR2 sequences are MNHEY and SMNVEV (reference sequence). The CDR3 has 16 amino acids. Here the CDR3 reads CASSLYGNSGANVLTF. The DNA of the CDR3 is TGTGCCAGCAGTTTATATGGGAACTCTGGGGCCAACGTCCTGACTTTC.

For the CDR3, the DNA is TGCGCCAGCACCTCCGGGCTTGCAACTAATGAAAAACTGTTTTTT. Residues: CASTSGLATNEKLFF. The chain is built from TRBV5-1 and TRBJ1-4; D gene ambiguous. This CDR3 contains 15 residues. V lost 6 bases to trimming and J lost 0 bases, with 12 bases between them. Germline V gives CDR1 SGHRS, CDR2 YFSETQ.

The V gene is TRBV7-9, the J gene TRBJ2-7; TRBD1 might be the D (6 bases). Germline lookup yields CDR1 SEHNR and CDR2 FQNEAQ (reference sequence). Trimming removed 3 bases from V and 5 bases from J, with 11 bases in between. This CDR3 has 13 residues. CDR3 loop: CASSLRRGDEQYF. The CDR3, as DNA: TGTGCCAGCAGCTTGCGCAGGGGCGACGAGCAGTACTTC.